This is a list of T cell receptor beta chains from one sample in a study of cytomegalovirus exposure and HLA in healthy donors. Here immunoSEQ multiplex PCR was the method, and the copy in TCRdb shows in-frame clones only, minus some. The sample has roughly 73,000 clones. Sample: PBMCs. The receptors here all came from a man aged 45 to 65 in good health and CMV-seropositive. CDR3s include the opening cysteine and the closing phenylalanine or tryptophan.

V gene	J gene	CDR3 protein
TRBV30	TRBJ1-1	CAWSVRQGTEAFF
TRBV4-1	TRBJ2-2	CASSQSGQGTTTGELFF
TRBV19	TRBJ2-1	CASRGTGISGEQFF
TRBV27	TRBJ2-2	CASSSLSGINTGELFF
TRBV6-1	TRBJ1-2	CASRGGGLDYGYTF
TRBV18	TRBJ1-1	CASSPEDSFHTEAFF
TRBV6-6	TRBJ1-3	CASSAAKQGWGNTIYF
TRBV7-9	TRBJ1-4	CASSTPGGRGQMFF
TRBV4-2	TRBJ2-5	CASSLGLAGVGETQYF
TRBV19	TRBJ2-5	CASSIGALIGTQYF